This is a list of T cell receptor beta chains from one sample in a study of shared clonotypes between healthy human individuals. TCRdb's table, derived via immunoSEQ multiplex PCR, lists solely in-frame clones and lacks some. The sample carries some 500,000 clones, around 77% recorded once. Sequencing used PBMCs. Receptors were obtained from a middle-aged woman in good health. Some clones in this sample may be carry-over from other donors' samples. Both conserved end residues are part of each CDR3. A D gene is named only where the DNA matches it firmly. For some rows the clone size is stated as once, few or many, or as a class when expanded; others skip it.

d_gene	j_gene	abundance	v_gene	CDR3nt	CDR3aa
.	TRBJ2-3	.	TRBV11-2	TGTGCCAGCAGCCCCAGGAGTCACACAGATACGCAGTATTTT	CASSPRSHTDTQYF
TRBD1	TRBJ2-2	.	TRBV6-1	TGTGCCAGCAGTGGGACAGGGGGCGTGTATGGCGGGGAGCTGTTTTTT	CASSGTGGVYGGELFF
.	TRBJ2-5	.	TRBV7-3	TGTGCCAGCAGCTTAAATGGGGGCGGCCTTCAAGAGACCCAGTACTTC	CASSLNGGGLQETQYF
TRBD2	TRBJ2-3	once	TRBV5-4	TGTGCCAGCAGCTTCGGGGGGAATACGCAGTATTTT	CASSFGGNTQYF
.	TRBJ1-1	once	TRBV5-1	TGCGCCAGCAGCTTGGCAGGAACCAACACTGAAGCTTTCTTT	CASSLAGTNTEAFF
.	TRBJ2-1	.	TRBV2	TGTGCCAGCAGTGAAGCGCTTCTGTTGTTCTTC	CASSEALLLFF
TRBD1	TRBJ2-5	.	TRBV11-2	TGTGCCAGCAGCTTAAGGGGGGACAGGGGATTGGAGACCCAGTACTTC	CASSLRGDRGLETQYF
.	TRBJ2-5	.	TRBV29-1	TGCAGCGTACGACCCGGGCCCCAAGAGACCCAGTACTTC	CSVRPGPQETQYF
TRBD2	TRBJ2-3	.	TRBV25-1	TGTGCCAGCAGTGAATTCGGACTAGCGGGCCACCTAGATACGCAGTATTTT	CASSEFGLAGHLDTQYF
.	TRBJ2-1	once	TRBV5-1	TGCGCCAGCAGCCTGAAGAGGGGTACCTACAATGAGCAGTTCTTC	CASSLKRGTYNEQFF
TRBD2	TRBJ2-2	.	TRBV18	TGTGCCAGCTCACCCCCCAGCGGGAGTTTCGGGGAGCTGTTTTTT	CASSPPSGSFGELFF
.	TRBJ2-5	.	TRBV7-9	TGTGCCAGCAGCCTCTCTGGGCCCCAGTACTTC	CASSLSGPQYF
.	TRBJ1-2	.	TRBV10-2	TGCGCCAGCAGGGAGGCAGGATCCTATGGCTACACCTTC	CASREAGSYGYTF
.	TRBJ2-5	.	TRBV19	TGTGCCAGTAGGGGTCGCGAGGGATCAGAGACCCAGTACTTC	CASRGREGSETQYF
.	TRBJ1-2	.	TRBV19	TGTGCCAGTAGCAGGGTAAACTATGGCTACACCTTC	CASSRVNYGYTF
.	TRBJ2-5	few	TRBV18	TGTGCCAGCTCACCTCCTCGGGACGATCGGGAGCAGTACTTC	CASSPPRDDREQYF
.	TRBJ1-1	.	TRBV19	TGTGCCAGTAGTACGCAAGATGAAGCTTTCTTT	CASSTQDEAFF
.	TRBJ1-2	.	TRBV2	TGTGCCAGCAGTGAAGGAGGATATGGCTACACCTTC	CASSEGGYGYTF
TRBD1	TRBJ1-4	.	TRBV25-1	TGTGCCAGCAGTGAAGCCTTGGGACAGGGGGCCCGGGAAAAACTGTTTTTT	CASSEALGQGAREKLFF
TRBD1	TRBJ2-1	.	TRBV5-1	TGCGCCAGCAGACCCGGGACAGGGTATGAGCAGTTCTTC	CASRPGTGYEQFF
TRBD2	TRBJ2-1	.	TRBV4-3	TGCGCCAGCAGCCAAGAAGGACTAGCGGGACCTTACAATGAGCAGTTCTTC	CASSQEGLAGPYNEQFF
TRBD1	TRBJ1-1	.	TRBV29-1	TGCAGCGTTGAGGGACAGGGGGGGATGAACACTGAAGCTTTCTTT	CSVEGQGGMNTEAFF
TRBD1	TRBJ2-1	few	TRBV7-8	TGTGCCAGCAGCTTAACTCCGGGACAGGGGGTTGGGCAGTTCTTC	CASSLTPGQGVGQFF
.	TRBJ1-3	.	TRBV5-1	TGCGCCAGCAGCTTAGAAAATAACTCTGGAAACACCATATATTTT	CASSLENNSGNTIYF